This T cell receptor beta chain was sequenced during a study of technical replicates of blood from a handful of donors. Produced via immunoSEQ multiplex PCR; TCRdb's table is partial and in-frame only. The sample carries 75,000 to 100,000 clones, 90% to 95% recorded once. The sequence was obtained from a human donor in good health. Sequencing input: T cells isolated from PBMCs.

CDR3 bases: TGTGCCAGTAGTATGGGCAGCGGATCCTACAATGAGCAGTTCTTC. Its protein product is CASSMGSGSYNEQFF. V is TRBV19 and J is TRBJ2-1; D may be TRBD2 (5 bases). From germline, CDR1 is LNHDA and CDR2 SQIVND (reference sequence). This CDR3 contains 15 residues. V was clipped by 3 bases and J by 1 base, with 10 bases between them.